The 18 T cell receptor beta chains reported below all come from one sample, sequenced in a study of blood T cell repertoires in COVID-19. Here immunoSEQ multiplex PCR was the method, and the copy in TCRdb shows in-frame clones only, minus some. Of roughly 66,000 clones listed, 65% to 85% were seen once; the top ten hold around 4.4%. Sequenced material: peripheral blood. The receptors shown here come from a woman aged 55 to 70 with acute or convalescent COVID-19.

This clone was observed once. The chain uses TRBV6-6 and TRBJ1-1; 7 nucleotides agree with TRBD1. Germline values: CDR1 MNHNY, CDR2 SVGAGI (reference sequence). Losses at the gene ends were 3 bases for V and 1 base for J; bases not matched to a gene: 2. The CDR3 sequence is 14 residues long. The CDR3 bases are TGTGCCAGCAGTTATCGGGACAGGAACACTGAAGCTTTCTTT. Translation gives CASSYRDRNTEAFF.

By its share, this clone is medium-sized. The CDR3 nucleotides are TGTGCCAGCAGCCCGACAGGGAGAGTCCACGAGCAGTACTTC. Residues: CASSPTGRVHEQYF. This rearrangement joins TRBV6-5 to TRBJ2-7; 7 bases fit TRBD1. CDR3 length equals 14 residues. Germline loops: CDR1 MNHEY, CDR2 SVGAGI. The V and J ends lost 6 bases and 5 bases, in that order; junction bases with no gene match: 10.

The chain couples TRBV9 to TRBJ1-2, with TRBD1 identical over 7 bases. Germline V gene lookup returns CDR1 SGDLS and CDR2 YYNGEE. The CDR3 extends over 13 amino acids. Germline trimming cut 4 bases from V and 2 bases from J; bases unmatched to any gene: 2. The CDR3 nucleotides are TGTGCCAGCAGCCTACAGGGGAACTATGGCTACACCTTC. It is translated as CASSLQGNYGYTF.

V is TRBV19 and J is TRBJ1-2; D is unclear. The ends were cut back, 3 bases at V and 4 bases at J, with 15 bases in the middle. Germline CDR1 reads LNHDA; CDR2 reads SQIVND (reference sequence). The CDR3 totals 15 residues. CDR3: CASSMLSGVGYGYTF. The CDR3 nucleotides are TGTGCCAGTAGTATGCTCTCCGGGGTCGGCTATGGCTACACCTTC. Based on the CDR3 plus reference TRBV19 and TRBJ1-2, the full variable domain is DGGITQSPKYLFRKEGQNVTLSCEQNLNHDAMYWYRQDPGQGLRLIYYSQIVNDFQKGDIAEGYSVSREKKESFPLTVTSAQKNPTAFYLCASSMLSGVGYGYTFGSGTRLTVV.

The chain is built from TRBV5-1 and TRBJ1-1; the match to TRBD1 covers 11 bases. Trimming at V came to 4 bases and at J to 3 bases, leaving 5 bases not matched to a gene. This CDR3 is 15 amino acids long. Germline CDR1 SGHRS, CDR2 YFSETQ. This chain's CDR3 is CASSPGQGADTEAFF. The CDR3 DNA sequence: TGCGCCAGCAGCCCCGGACAGGGGGCGGACACTGAAGCTTTCTTT.

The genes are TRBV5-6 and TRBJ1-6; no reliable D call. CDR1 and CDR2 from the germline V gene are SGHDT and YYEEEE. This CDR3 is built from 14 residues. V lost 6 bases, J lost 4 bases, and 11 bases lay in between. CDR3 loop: CASTPGRYNSPLHF. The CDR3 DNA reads TGTGCCAGCACCCCCGGTCGGTATAATTCACCCCTCCACTTT.

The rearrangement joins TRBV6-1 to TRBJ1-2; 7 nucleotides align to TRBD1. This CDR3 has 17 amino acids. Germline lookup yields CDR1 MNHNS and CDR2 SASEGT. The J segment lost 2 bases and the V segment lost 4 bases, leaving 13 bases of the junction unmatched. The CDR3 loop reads CASSVKVTGQTNYGYTF. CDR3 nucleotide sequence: TGTGCCAGCAGTGTTAAAGTCACGGGACAGACAAACTATGGCTACACCTTC.

The CDR3 region is CASSARLAVGNEQFF. The CDR3 bases are TGTGCCAGCAGCGCGCGACTAGCGGTCGGCAATGAGCAGTTCTTC. The rearrangement links TRBV3-1 (or the pseudogene TRBV3-2) to TRBJ2-1; 9 bases align to TRBD2. J was trimmed by 6 bases and V by 5 bases; bases with no gene match: 8. Germline V CDR1 and CDR2: LGHDT, YNNKEL (reference sequence). This CDR3 has 15 residues.

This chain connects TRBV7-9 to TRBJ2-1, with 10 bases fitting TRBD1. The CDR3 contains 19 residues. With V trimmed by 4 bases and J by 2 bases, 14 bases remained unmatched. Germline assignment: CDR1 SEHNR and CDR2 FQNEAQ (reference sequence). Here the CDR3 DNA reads TGTGCCAGCAGCTCCCAGTCTTCCGGGACAGGGGACCCCTACAATGAGCAGTTCTTC. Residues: CASSSQSSGTGDPYNEQFF.

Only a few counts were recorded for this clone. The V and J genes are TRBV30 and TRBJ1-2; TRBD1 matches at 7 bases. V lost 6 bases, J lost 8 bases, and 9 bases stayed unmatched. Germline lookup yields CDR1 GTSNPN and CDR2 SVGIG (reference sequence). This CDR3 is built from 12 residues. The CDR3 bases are TGTGCCTGCGTGGACAGGCTAGGGGGCTACACCTTC. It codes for CACVDRLGGYTF.

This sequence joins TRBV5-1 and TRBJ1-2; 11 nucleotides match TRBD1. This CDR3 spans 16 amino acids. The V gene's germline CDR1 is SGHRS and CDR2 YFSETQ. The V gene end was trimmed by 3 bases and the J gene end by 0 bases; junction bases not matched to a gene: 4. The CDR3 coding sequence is TGCGCCAGCAGCTCGGGGACAGGGGGTTCTAACTATGGCTACACCTTC. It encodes CASSSGTGGSNYGYTF.

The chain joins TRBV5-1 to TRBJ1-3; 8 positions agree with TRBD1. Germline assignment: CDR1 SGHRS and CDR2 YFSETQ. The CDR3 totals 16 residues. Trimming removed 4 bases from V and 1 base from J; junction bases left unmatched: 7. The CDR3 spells CASSASGQASGNTIYF. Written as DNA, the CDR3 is TGCGCCAGCAGCGCCTCGGGACAGGCATCTGGAAACACCATATATTTT. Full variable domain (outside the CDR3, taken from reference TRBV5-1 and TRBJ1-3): KAGVTQTPRYLIKTRGQQVTLSCSPISGHRSVSWYQQTPGQGLQFLFEYFSETQRNKGNFPGRFSGRQFSNSRSEMNVSTLELGDSALYLCASSASGQASGNTIYFGEGSWLTVV.

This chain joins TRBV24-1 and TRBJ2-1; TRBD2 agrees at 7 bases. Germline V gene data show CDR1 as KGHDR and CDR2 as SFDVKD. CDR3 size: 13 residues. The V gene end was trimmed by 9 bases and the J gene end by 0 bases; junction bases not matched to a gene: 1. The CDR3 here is CATQRGSYNEQFF. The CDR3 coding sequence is TGTGCCACCCAGCGGGGCTCCTACAATGAGCAGTTCTTC.

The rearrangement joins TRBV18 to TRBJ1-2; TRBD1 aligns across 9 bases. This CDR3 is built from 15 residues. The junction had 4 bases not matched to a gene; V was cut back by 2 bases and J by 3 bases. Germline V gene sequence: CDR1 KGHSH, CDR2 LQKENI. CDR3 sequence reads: CASSPGDRADYGYTF. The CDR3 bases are TGTGCCAGCTCACCAGGGGACAGGGCCGACTATGGCTACACCTTC.

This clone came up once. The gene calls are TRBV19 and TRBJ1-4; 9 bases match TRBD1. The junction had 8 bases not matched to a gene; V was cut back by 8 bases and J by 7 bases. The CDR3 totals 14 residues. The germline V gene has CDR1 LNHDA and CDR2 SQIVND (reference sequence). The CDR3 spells CASHPGQGGEKLFF. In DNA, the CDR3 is TGTGCCAGTCACCCGGGACAGGGAGGTGAAAAACTGTTTTTT.

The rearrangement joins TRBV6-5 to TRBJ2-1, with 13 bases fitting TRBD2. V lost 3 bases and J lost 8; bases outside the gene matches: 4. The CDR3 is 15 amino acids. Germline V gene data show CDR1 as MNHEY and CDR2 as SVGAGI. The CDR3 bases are TGTGCCAGCAGTTATTTGACTAGCGGGGGGTATGAGCAGTTCTTC. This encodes CASSYLTSGGYEQFF.

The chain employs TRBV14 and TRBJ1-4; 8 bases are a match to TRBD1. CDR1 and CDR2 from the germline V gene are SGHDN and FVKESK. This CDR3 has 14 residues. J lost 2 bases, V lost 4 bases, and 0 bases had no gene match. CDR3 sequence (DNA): TGTGCCAGCAGCCGACAGGGGACTAATGAAAAACTGTTTTTT. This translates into CASSRQGTNEKLFF.

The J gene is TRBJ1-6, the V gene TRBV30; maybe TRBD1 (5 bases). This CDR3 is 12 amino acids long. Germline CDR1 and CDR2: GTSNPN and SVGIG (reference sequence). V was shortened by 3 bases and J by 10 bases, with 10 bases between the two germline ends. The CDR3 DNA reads TGTGCCTGGAGGGCAGGGTACTCACCCCTCCACTTT. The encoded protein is CAWRAGYSPLHF.